The 9 T cell receptor beta chains in this list originate from one sample, sequenced in a study of shared clonotypes between healthy human individuals. The repertoire was sequenced with immunoSEQ multiplex PCR; TCRdb's copy has only in-frame clones and lacks some. The table shows more than 450,000 clones, with approximately 85% occurring only once. Sequenced input: PBMCs. The source is a middle-aged woman in good health. Some clones in this sample may be carry-over from other donors' samples.

This chain links TRBV7-2 with TRBJ2-5; D ambiguous. The CDR3 covers 14 residues. V was cut by 0 bases and J by 5 bases, with 10 bases left in between. Germline loops: CDR1 SGHTA, CDR2 FQGNSA. The CDR3 DNA sequence: TGTGCCAGCAGCTTAGCAGTGGGCTTGGAGACCCAGTACTTC. Its translation: CASSLAVGLETQYF.

The chain uses TRBV12-2 and TRBJ1-5; TRBD1 reflects the table's D call only, with no check against the DNA. TRBV12-2 counts as a pseudogene. The CDR3 has 16 residues. CDR3 amino acids: CASRAQTGGNAQPQHF. CDR3 DNA sequence: TGTGCAAGTCGCGCTCAGACAGGGGGCAACGCTCAGCCCCAGCATTTT.

The V gene is TRBV10-3, the J gene TRBJ1-1; 7 nucleotides agree with TRBD1. This CDR3 spans 12 amino acids. Germline trimming cut 8 bases from V and 6 bases from J; bases unmatched to any gene: 6. Germline V gene sequence: CDR1 ENHRY, CDR2 SYGVKD. This CDR3 reads CAIGQERAEAFF. CDR3 coding DNA: TGTGCCATCGGACAGGAGAGGGCTGAAGCTTTCTTT.

This chain links TRBV27 with TRBJ2-7; D tentatively fits TRBD1 or TRBD2 (5 bases each). Germline lookup yields CDR1 MNHEY and CDR2 SMNVEV (reference sequence). The V end lost 5 bases, the J end lost 2 bases, and 10 bases lay between the germline ends. This CDR3 contains 13 residues. The CDR3 DNA follows: TGTGCCAGCAGTACCGGGGCTACCTACGAGCAGTACTTC. It encodes CASSTGATYEQYF.

This chain links TRBV7-2 with TRBJ1-1; D is possibly TRBD1 (6 bases). Looked up from germline, CDR1 is SGHTA and CDR2 is FQGNSA. This CDR3 region has 14 residues. Trimming removed 2 bases from V and 5 bases from J, with 12 bases in between. The CDR3 bases are TGTGCCAGCAGCTTAAAGTACAGGGAAACTGAAGCTTTCTTT. It yields the protein CASSLKYRETEAFF.

This clone turned up a few times. This chain links TRBV27 with TRBJ1-1, with a possible D match to TRBD1 (6 bases). CDR1 is MNHEY, CDR2 SMNVEV, per germline (reference sequence). This CDR3 contains 14 residues. The ends were cut back, 6 bases at V and 7 bases at J, with 18 bases in the middle. The CDR3 loop reads CASSLSAGALEAFF. CDR3 nucleotide sequence: TGTGCCAGCAGCTTAAGTGCGGGGGCACTTGAAGCTTTCTTT.

The sample holds one count of this clone. The CDR3, as DNA: TGTGCCAGCAGCGATTCTAATGAGCAGTTCTTC. Protein product: CASSDSNEQFF. J is TRBJ2-1 and V is TRBV9; no firm D call. V was trimmed by 3 bases and J by 7 bases, leaving 5 bases between them. The germline V gene encodes CDR1 SGDLS and CDR2 YYNGEE. This CDR3 spans 11 amino acids.

V is TRBV7-9 and J is TRBJ2-7; 8 positions agree with TRBD2. Germline V CDR1 and CDR2: SEHNR, FQNEAQ (reference sequence). V shed 6 bases, J shed 2 bases, and the junction held 9 bases outside the gene matches. The CDR3 totals 15 residues. The CDR3 loop reads CASRTSGSLTYEQYF. The CDR3 DNA reads as TGTGCCAGCAGAACCAGCGGGAGCCTTACCTACGAGCAGTACTTC.

This chain connects TRBV10-3 to TRBJ1-1, with TRBD1 identical over 10 bases. The germline gives CDR1 ENHRY, CDR2 SYGVKD. This CDR3 is 17 amino acids long. Trimming cost V 0 bases and J 1 base; bases outside gene matches: 5. DNA of the CDR3: TGTGCCATCAGTGAGTCACGGGGGACAGGGGAGAACACTGAAGCTTTCTTT. Its protein is CAISESRGTGENTEAFF.